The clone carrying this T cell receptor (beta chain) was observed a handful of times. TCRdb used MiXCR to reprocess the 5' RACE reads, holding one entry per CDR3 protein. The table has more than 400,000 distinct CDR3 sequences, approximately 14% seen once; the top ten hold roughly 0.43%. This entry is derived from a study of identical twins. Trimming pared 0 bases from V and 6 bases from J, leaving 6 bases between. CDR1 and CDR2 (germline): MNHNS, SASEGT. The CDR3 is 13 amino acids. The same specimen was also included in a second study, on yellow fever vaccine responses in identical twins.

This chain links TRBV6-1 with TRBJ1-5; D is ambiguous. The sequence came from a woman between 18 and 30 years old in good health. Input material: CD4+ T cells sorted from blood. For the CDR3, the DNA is TGTGCCAGCAGTGAAGCAATTTTTCAGCCCCAGCATTTT. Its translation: CASSEAIFQPQHF.